Included here is one T cell receptor beta chain sequence, with context. Antigen unknown. This record belongs to a study of T-cell memory formation after mild COVID-19. Study overall: Largely donor-specific TCR clusters were found. Study results and caveats: Cross-reactive memory apparently joined, as some responding clones appeared in pre-infection memory. Specificity for SARS-CoV-2 was not confirmed among the second-wave clones peaking on day 37.

5'RACE with constant-segment primers built TCRalpha and TCRbeta cDNA libraries with UMIs. Via MiXCR, TCRdb re-called the 5' RACE reads, giving one row per CDR3 protein. Among about 57,000 distinct CDR3 sequences listed, 12% were seen once. This CDR3 contains 13 residues. Trimming removed 4 bases from V and 6 bases from J, with 13 bases in between. Looked up from germline, CDR1 is SGHTA and CDR2 is FQGTGA. This chain connects TRBV7-3 to TRBJ2-7, with D possibly TRBD2 on 5 matching bases. This TCR came from a man aged 18 to 30 who had mild COVID-19 (a few samples of this study predate the infection). Cell type and time point are not known. Sequencing input: PBMCs or a T cell subset sorted from them (not recorded which). The CDR3: CASSSLEGGEQYF. The CDR3 DNA reads as TGTGCCAGCAGCTCTCTAGAAGGAGGCGAGCAGTACTTC.